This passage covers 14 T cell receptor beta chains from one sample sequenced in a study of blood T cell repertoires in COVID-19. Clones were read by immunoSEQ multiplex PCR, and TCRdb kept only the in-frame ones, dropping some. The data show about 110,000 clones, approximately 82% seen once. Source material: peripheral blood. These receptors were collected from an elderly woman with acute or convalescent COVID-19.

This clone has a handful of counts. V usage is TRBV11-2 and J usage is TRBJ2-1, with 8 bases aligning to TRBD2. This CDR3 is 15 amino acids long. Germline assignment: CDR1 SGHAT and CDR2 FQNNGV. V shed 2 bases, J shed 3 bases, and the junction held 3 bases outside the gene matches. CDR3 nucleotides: TGTGCCAGCAGCTTAAGGGCGGGAGGCTACAATGAGCAGTTCTTC. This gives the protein CASSLRAGGYNEQFF.

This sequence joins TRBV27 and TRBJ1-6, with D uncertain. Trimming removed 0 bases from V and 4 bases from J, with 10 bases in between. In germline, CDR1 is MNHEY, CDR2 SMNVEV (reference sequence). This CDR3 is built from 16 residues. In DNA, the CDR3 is TGTGCCAGCAGTTTATCGGTGCAGATTTATAATTCACCCCTCCACTTT. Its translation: CASSLSVQIYNSPLHF.

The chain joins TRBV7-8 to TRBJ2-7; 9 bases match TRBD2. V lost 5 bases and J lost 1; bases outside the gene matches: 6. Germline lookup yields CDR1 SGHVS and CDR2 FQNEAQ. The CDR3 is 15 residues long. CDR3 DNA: TGTGCCAGCAGCCCGGGACTAGCTGCTTCCTACGAGCAGTACGTC. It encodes CASSPGLAASYEQYV.

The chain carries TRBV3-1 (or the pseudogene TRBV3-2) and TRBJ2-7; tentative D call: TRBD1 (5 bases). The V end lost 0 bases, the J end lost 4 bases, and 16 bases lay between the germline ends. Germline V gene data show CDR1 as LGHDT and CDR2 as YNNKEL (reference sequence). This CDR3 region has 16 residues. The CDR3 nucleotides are TGTGCCAGCAGCCAAGATAAGTCCTCAGGGTCTTACGAGCAGTACGTC. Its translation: CASSQDKSSGSYEQYV.

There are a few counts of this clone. The CDR3 region is CASEAALAGGGTQYF. The CDR3 DNA reads as TGTGCCAGTGAAGCCGCCCTAGCGGGAGGAGGTACGCAGTATTTT. The chain carries TRBV19 and TRBJ2-3, with 11 bases fitting TRBD2. Germline V gene lookup returns CDR1 LNHDA and CDR2 SQIVND (reference sequence). V lost 8 bases, J lost 8 bases, and 12 bases stayed unmatched. The CDR3 sequence is 15 residues long.

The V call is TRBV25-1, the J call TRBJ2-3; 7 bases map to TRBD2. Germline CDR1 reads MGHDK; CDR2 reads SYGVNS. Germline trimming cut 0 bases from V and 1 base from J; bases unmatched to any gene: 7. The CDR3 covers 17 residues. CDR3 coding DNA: TGTGCCAGCAGTGAATATGGGGCTAGCGGCCGCACAGATACGCAGTATTTT. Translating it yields CASSEYGASGRTDTQYF.

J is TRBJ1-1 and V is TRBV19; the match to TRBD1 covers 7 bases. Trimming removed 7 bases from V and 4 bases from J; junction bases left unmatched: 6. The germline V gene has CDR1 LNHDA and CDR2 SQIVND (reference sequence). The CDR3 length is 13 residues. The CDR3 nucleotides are TGTGCCAGTAAGCAGGGGGTGAGCACTGAAGCTTTCTTT. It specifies CASKQGVSTEAFF.

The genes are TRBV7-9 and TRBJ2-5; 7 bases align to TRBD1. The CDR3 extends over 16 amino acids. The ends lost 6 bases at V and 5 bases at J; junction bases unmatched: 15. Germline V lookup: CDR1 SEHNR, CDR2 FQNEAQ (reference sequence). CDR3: CASRVPYRQGMETQYF. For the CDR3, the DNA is TGTGCCAGCAGGGTTCCGTACCGACAGGGAATGGAGACCCAGTACTTC.

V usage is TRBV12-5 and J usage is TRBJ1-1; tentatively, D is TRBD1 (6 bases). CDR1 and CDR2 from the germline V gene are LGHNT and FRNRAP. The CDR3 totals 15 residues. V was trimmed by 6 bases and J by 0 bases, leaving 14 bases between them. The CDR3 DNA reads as TGTGCTAGTGGACCACCCAGGGGCATGAACACTGAAGCTTTCTTT. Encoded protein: CASGPPRGMNTEAFF.

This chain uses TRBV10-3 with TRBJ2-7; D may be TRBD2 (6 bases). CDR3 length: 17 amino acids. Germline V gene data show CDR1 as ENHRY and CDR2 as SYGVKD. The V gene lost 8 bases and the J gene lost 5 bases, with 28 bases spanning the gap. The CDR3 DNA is TGTGCCATCCCCGAAATGGGGGACTCCCCCCCCAGGGACGAGCAGTACGTC. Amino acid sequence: CAIPEMGDSPPRDEQYV.

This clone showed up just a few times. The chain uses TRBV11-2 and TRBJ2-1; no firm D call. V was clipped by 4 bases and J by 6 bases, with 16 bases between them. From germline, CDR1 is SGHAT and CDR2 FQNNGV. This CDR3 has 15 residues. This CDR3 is CASSSWRRLGNEQFF. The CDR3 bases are TGTGCCAGCAGCTCTTGGAGAAGGTTGGGCAATGAGCAGTTCTTC.

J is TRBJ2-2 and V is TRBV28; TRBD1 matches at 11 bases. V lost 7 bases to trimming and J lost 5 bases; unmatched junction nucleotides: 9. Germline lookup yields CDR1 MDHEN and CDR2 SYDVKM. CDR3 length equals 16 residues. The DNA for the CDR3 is TGTGCCAGCAACCCTAGGGACAGGGGGGAAACCGGGGAGCTGTTTTTT. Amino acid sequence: CASNPRDRGETGELFF.

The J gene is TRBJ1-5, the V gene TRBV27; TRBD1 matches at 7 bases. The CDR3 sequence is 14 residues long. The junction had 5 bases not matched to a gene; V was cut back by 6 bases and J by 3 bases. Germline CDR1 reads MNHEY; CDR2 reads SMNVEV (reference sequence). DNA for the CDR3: TGTGCCAGCAGGTGGACAGGCGACAATCAGCCCCAGCATTTT. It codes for CASRWTGDNQPQHF.

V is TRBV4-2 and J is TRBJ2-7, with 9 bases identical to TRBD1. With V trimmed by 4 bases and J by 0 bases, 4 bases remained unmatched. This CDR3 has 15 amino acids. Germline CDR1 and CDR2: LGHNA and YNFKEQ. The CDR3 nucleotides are TGTGCCAGCAGCCCTGGGACAGGGAGCTCCTACGAGCAGTACTTC. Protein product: CASSPGTGSSYEQYF.